This note documents a single T cell receptor beta chain sequence. Its antigen is not known. The same CDR3 also results from other DNA sequences found in this sample. CDR1 SGHRS and CDR2 YFSETQ come from the germline V gene. The V and J ends lost 4 bases and 3 bases, in that order; junction bases with no gene match: 3. The CDR3 length is 15 residues. Researchers ran the PCR with 60 Vbeta and 13 Jbeta primers. In the authors' methods: In a later analysis, the count reached about 80 million unique TCR beta chains, with around 11 million shared. Profiled with immunoSEQ multiplex PCR; TCRdb holds only in-frame clones, not every one. V and J calls plus clone size are reproduced from that table; the DNA served to infer D and trimming. The sample lists 150,000 to 200,000 clones, around 84% occurring once. The data were taken from a study of cytomegalovirus exposure and HLA in healthy donors. Overall study results and limits: V- and J-gene trimming of TCR beta was linked (in a later analysis) to a missense DCLRE1C variant. Sequences of the TCR beta chain were said to predict the HLA-A and HLA-B alleles of most subjects accurately.

Sequencing input: PBMCs. The chain carries TRBV5-1 and TRBJ2-3; 12 positions agree with TRBD2. The receptor's source is a man younger than 35 in good health and CMV-seronegative. Here the CDR3 reads CASSLLAGGTDTQYF. In DNA form, the CDR3 reads TGCGCCAGCAGCCTCCTAGCGGGGGGGACAGATACGCAGTATTTT.